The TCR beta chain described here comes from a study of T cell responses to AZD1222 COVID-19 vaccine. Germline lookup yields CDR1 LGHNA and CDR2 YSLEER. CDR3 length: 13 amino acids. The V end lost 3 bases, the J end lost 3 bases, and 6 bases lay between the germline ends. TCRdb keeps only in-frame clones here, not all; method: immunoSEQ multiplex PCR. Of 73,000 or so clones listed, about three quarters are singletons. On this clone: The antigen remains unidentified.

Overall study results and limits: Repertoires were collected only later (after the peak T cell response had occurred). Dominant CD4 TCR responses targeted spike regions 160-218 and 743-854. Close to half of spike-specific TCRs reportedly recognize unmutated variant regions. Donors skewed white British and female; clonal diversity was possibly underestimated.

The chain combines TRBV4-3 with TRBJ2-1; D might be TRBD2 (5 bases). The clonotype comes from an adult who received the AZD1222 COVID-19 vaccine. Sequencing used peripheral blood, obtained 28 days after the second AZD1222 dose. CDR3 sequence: CASSQEVYNEQFF. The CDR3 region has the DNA TGCGCCAGCAGCCAGGAGGTCTACAATGAGCAGTTCTTC.